This T cell receptor beta chain was recorded in a study of shared clonotypes between healthy human individuals. The assay was carried out at the deep level. Libraries were prepared by immunoSEQ multiplex PCR; TCRdb keeps only in-frame clonotypes and omits some of them. This table holds some 1,400,000 clones, 96% found once. The CDR3 runs 14 residues. Germline lookup yields CDR1 SGHRS and CDR2 YFSETQ. The junction had 9 bases not matched to a gene; V was cut back by 4 bases and J by 8 bases. Study-wide points: It was expected that sequencing depth would affect clonotype sharing among donors. Four donors shared around 5.1% of their naive CD4 clonotypes.

CD45RA-negative memory and CD45RA+ naive subsets were split from the CD4+ cells. Note on this clone: The antigen is undetermined.

The clonotype originates from a man aged 30-40 years in good health. Sequenced input: naive CD4+ T cells sorted from blood. Subset indicated: CD45RA+ positively selected. The chain joins TRBV5-1 to TRBJ1-2, with TRBD1 identical over 9 bases. As DNA, the CDR3 is TGCGCCAGCAGCCTAGGCGCGGGACAGGGAGGCTACACCTTC. Encoded protein: CASSLGAGQGGYTF.